The clone carrying this T cell receptor beta chain was detected ten times or more. This record comes from a study of T cell repertoires in cytomegalovirus infection. The CDR3 sequence is 16 residues long. The germline CDR1 and CDR2 sequences are MGHRA and YSYEKL. V lost 1 base and J lost 6, with 18 bases in between. TCRdb ran MiXCR on the reads and lists one entry per CDR3 protein. The sample shows around 230,000 distinct CDR3 sequences, around 6.2% of them seen only once. The sequenced material came from PBMCs. This TCR came from a human donor in good health (CMV status not recorded). Some clones in this sample may be carry-over from other donors' samples. The chain joins TRBV4-1 to TRBJ1-1; D might be TRBD1 (5 bases). CDR3 sequence (DNA): TGCGCCAGCAGCCAAGCTCGGGACCCCATCCTTCCTGAAGCTTTCTTT. Its translation: CASSQARDPILPEAFF.